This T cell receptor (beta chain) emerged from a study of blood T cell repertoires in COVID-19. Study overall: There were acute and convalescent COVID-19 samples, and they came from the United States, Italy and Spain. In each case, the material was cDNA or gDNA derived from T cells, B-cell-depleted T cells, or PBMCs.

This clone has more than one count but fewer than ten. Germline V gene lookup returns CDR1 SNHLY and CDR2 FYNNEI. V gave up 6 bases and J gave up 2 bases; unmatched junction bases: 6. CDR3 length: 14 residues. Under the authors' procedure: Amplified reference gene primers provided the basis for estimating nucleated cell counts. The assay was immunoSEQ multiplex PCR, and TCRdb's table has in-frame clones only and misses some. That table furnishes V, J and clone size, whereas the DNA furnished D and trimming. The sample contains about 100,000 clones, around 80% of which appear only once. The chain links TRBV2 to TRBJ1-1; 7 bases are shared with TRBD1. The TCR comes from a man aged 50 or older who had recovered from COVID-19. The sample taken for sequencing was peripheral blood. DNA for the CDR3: TGTGCCAGCAGGACAGGGAACCTAAACACTGAAGCTTTCTTT. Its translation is CASRTGNLNTEAFF. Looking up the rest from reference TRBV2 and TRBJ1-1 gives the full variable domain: EPEVTQTPSHQVTQMGQEVILRCVPISNHLYFYWYRQILGQKVEFLVSFYNNEISEKSEIFDDQFSVERPDGSNFTLKIRSTKLEDSAMYFCASRTGNLNTEAFFGQGTRLTVV.